The entry below describes one TCR beta chain. Its antigen remains unknown. This specimen comes from a study of cytomegalovirus exposure and HLA in healthy donors. Vbeta (60) and Jbeta (13) primers were used in the PCR. Original processing methods: An analysis that came later counted tens of millions of unique TCR beta chains, around 12 million shared. Using immunoSEQ multiplex PCR, the repertoire was profiled, and TCRdb retains in-frame clones only, with some absent. V and J calls and clone size are copied from that table; D and trimming were computed from the DNA. The table shows roughly 86,000 clones, with over 60% occurring only once. Study-wide points: The authors assumed roughly uniform sequencing depth across donors for presence/absence analyses. DRB1 showed the most TCR associations and HLA-C the fewest in a later analysis, as rates varied by HLA locus.

Sequenced sample: PBMCs. The clonotype originates from a woman in her 50s in good health and CMV-seropositive.

The CDR3 DNA is TGTGCCAGCAGTTTCGGCGACGCTAGCTCCTACAATGAGCAGTTCTTC. This encodes CASSFGDASSYNEQFF. This sequence joins TRBV6-5 and TRBJ2-1; the D is unclear. CDR3 size: 16 residues. Per the germline V gene, CDR1 is MNHEY and CDR2 is SVGAGI. V was clipped by 4 bases and J by 0 bases, with 13 bases between them.